The clone carrying this T cell receptor (beta chain) has a count of ten or more. The antigen remains undetermined. This entry belongs to a study of read filtering for tumor transcriptome and immune sequencing. Whole-study context: Among patients, 17 to 20 were male and around 13 female, aged roughly 40 to 90 (mean around 66). Study outcomes and limitations: This fraction held mixed bone marrow immune cells after CD138-negative sorting.

V was trimmed by 7 bases and J by 4 bases, leaving 20 bases between them. This CDR3 is 16 amino acids long. CDR1 is MNHEY and CDR2 is SVGAGI in the germline V gene. The library was built from about 0.4 ug RNA with molecular barcoded adaptors for alpha/delta and beta/gamma chains. TCRdb re-analysed the reads in MiXCR, keeping a single row per CDR3 protein. The table shows over 45,000 distinct CDR3 sequences, with 12% occurring only once. The receptor was derived from a donor at least 40 years old with multiple myeloma. Sequences were obtained from a population of CD138-negative cells sorted from bone marrow. V usage is TRBV6-5 and J usage is TRBJ2-1; TRBD2 might be the D (6 bases). The CDR3: CASTLWGLRGYNEQFF. For the CDR3, the DNA is TGTGCCAGCACCCTTTGGGGACTTCGCGGATACAATGAGCAGTTCTTC.